This is a list of T cell receptor beta chains from one sample in a study of T cells in narcolepsy. Some clones are missing from TCRdb's copy, which holds only in-frame ones; the method was immunoSEQ multiplex PCR. The profile covers around 25,000 clones, with about four fifths appearing a single time and 0.71% taken by the ten largest. Sequencing used CD45RA- memory CD4+ T cells from PBMCs. These receptors were taken from a human donor with narcolepsy. Both conserved end residues are part of each CDR3. A D gene is named only where the DNA matches it firmly. Only some rows state a clone size, as once, few, many or a class for expanded clones.

>-|TRBV2|16|-|TRBJ2-5
TGTGCCAGCAGCGTTCAAGGACAGACACTTCAAGAGACCCAGTACTTC
CASSVQGQTLQETQYF
>-|TRBV27|15|-|TRBJ2-7
TGTGCCAGCAGAGAAGCCGGGACGAGGTCCTACGAGCAGTACTTC
CASREAGTRSYEQYF
>once|TRBV5-1|13|-|TRBJ2-1
TGCGCCAGCAGCGGATACCGGGCTAATGAGCAGTTCTTC
CASSGYRANEQFF
>-|TRBV11-2|15|TRBD2|TRBJ2-2
TGTGCCAGCAGCCGAGGGACTAGCGGGAGAGGGGAGCTGTTTTTT
CASSRGTSGRGELFF
>-|TRBV18|15|TRBD2|TRBJ2-7
TGTGCCAGCTCACCCCTGGGAGCGGGGACCTACGAGCAGTACTTC
CASSPLGAGTYEQYF
>-|TRBV7-3|13|-|TRBJ1-1
TGTGCCAGCAGCGTGGGTGGAGGGTTTCAGGCTTTCTTT
CASSVGGGFQAFF
>-|TRBV19|14|-|TRBJ1-2
TGTGCCAGTAGTATAGTCGAGGGATACTATGGCTACACCTTC
CASSIVEGYYGYTF
>-|TRBV11-3|14|-|TRBJ2-5
TGTGCCAGCAGCTTGGGACTGCTGGGAGAGACCCAGTACTTC
CASSLGLLGETQYF
>-|TRBV28|11|-|TRBJ2-1
TGTGCCACTTCGGTATACAATGAGCAGTTCTTC
CATSVYNEQFF
>-|TRBV14|15|TRBD2|TRBJ2-1
TGTGCCAGCAGCTCGATAGCGGGAGTGTATAAGGAGCAGTTCTTC
CASSSIAGVYKEQFF
>-|TRBV19|14|-|TRBJ1-1
TGTGCCAGTAGTATCTCGGACACTGACACTGAAGCTTTCTTT
CASSISDTDTEAFF
>-|TRBV5-4|15|-|TRBJ1-2
TGTGCCAGCAGCGGGGGGCAGCGGTTGGGCTATGGCTACACCTTC
CASSGGQRLGYGYTF
>-|TRBV14|17|TRBD1|TRBJ1-1
TGTGCCAGCAGCCCCTACCCGGGACAGGGAATAGGCACTGAAGCTTTCTTT
CASSPYPGQGIGTEAFF
>-|TRBV11-2|14|-|TRBJ2-3
TGTGCCAGCACCTTACGGGGCTCCACAGATACGCAGTATTTT
CASTLRGSTDTQYF
>-|TRBV4-2|13|-|TRBJ1-1
TGTGCCAGCAGCCAAGTGGTGGAGTCTGAAGCTTTCTTT
CASSQVVESEAFF
>-|TRBV5-1|14|TRBD1|TRBJ2-7
TGCGCCAGCAGCCCGGACAGGGGGCGTCACGAGCAGTACTTC
CASSPDRGRHEQYF
>-|TRBV7-9|13|-|TRBJ2-7
TGTGCCAGCAGCTTGCAGGAGGCGGTTGAGCAGTACTTC
CASSLQEAVEQYF
>-|TRBV4-1|16|-|TRBJ1-1
TGCGCCAGCAGCCAAGATAAGAAGGGCGGGGACACTGAAGCTTTCTTT
CASSQDKKGGDTEAFF
>-|TRBV7-2|14|-|TRBJ1-1
TGTGCCAGCAGCTTAGGATTTCGGTTCTCCGAAGCTTTCTTT
CASSLGFRFSEAFF
>-|TRBV9|15|TRBD1|TRBJ2-2
TGTGCCAGCAGCGCCTGGGACAGTCACACCGGGGAGCTGTTTTTT
CASSAWDSHTGELFF
>-|TRBV5-5|15|-|TRBJ1-5
TGTGCCAGCAGCTTGGCGGGGAGCGAAACTCAGCCCCAGCATTTT
CASSLAGSETQPQHF
>-|TRBV19|15|TRBD2|TRBJ2-7
TGTGCCAGTAGTATAAACCTGGGAGGGTCCTACGAGCAGTACTTC
CASSINLGGSYEQYF
>-|TRBV28|11|-|TRBJ1-2
TGTGCCAGCAGCCTCTCCTATGGCTACACCTTC
CASSLSYGYTF
>-|TRBV6-5|16|-|TRBJ2-3
TGTGCCAGCAGTTACGCGGCGCTTACTAGCACAGATACGCAGTATTTT
CASSYAALTSTDTQYF
>-|TRBV4-1|16|TRBD1|TRBJ1-1
TGCGCCAGCAGCCAAGGCCCACAGGGGTTTATCACTGAAGCTTTCTTT
CASSQGPQGFITEAFF
>-|TRBV5-1|14|-|TRBJ1-1
TGCGCCAGCAGCTTGACCGGGACTCACACTGAAGCTTTCTTT
CASSLTGTHTEAFF
>once|TRBV25-1|16|TRBD2|TRBJ2-3
TGTGCCAGCAGTCATACTAGCGGGAGGTCCACAGATACGCAGTATTTT
CASSHTSGRSTDTQYF
>-|TRBV7-3|14|TRBD1|TRBJ2-2
TGTGCCAGCAGCTCACAGGGGGGCACCGGGGAGCTGTTTTTT
CASSSQGGTGELFF
>-|TRBV4-1|13|-|TRBJ2-4
TGCGCCAGCAGCCCACTATGGGAAAACATTCAGTACTTC
CASSPLWENIQYF
>-|TRBV6-5|16|-|TRBJ2-1
TGTGCCAGCAGTTACGCCCCAGCGGCCCCTTACAATGAGCAGTTCTTC
CASSYAPAAPYNEQFF
>-|TRBV11-3|14|TRBD2|TRBJ2-1
TGTGCCAGCAGCTTAACTAGCGGTAACAATGAGCAGTTCTTC
CASSLTSGNNEQFF
>-|TRBV7-9|17|TRBD2|TRBJ2-3
TGTGCCAGCAGGGAAGGGGGACTAGCGGGAGTATCAGATACGCAGTATTTT
CASREGGLAGVSDTQYF
>-|TRBV10-3|16|-|TRBJ1-5
TGTGCCATCAGTGATTTGGACAGCCGTAGCAATCAGCCCCAGCATTTT
CAISDLDSRSNQPQHF
>-|TRBV5-4|13|-|TRBJ1-1
TGTGCCAGCAGCTTGCAAGGGGCCAGTGAAGCTTTCTTT
CASSLQGASEAFF
>-|TRBV9|17|TRBD2|TRBJ2-3
TGTGCCAGCAGCGTTTCAGCGGGGGGCGCTAGCACAGATACGCAGTATTTT
CASSVSAGGASTDTQYF
>-|TRBV6-5|14|-|TRBJ1-1
TGTGCCAGCAGGGGGATCACTATGAACACTGAAGCTTTCTTT
CASRGITMNTEAFF
>-|TRBV6-1|13|TRBD1|TRBJ2-7
TGTGCCAGCTGCCGAGGGACAGGGAACGAGCAGTACTTC
CASCRGTGNEQYF
>few|TRBV19|17|-|TRBJ1-2
TGTGCCAGTACCCCTCAAGGATACGGACATTTTAACTATGGCTACACCTTC
CASTPQGYGHFNYGYTF
>-|TRBV7-2|16|TRBD1|TRBJ1-1
TGTGCCAGCAGCTTACCCATAGACAGGGCCAACACTGAAGCTTTCTTT
CASSLPIDRANTEAFF
>-|TRBV10-2|14|-|TRBJ1-5
TGCGCCAGCAGTGAGTCAGGGTCCACTCAGCCCCAGCATTTT
CASSESGSTQPQHF
>-|TRBV5-1|16|-|TRBJ1-4
TGCGCCAGCAGCTTGGACCCTACCGCAACTAATGAAAAACTGTTTTTT
CASSLDPTATNEKLFF
>-|TRBV9|14|TRBD1|TRBJ1-1
TGTGCCAGCAGTCAAGGGGGCAGGGGGGCTGAAGCTTTCTTT
CASSQGGRGAEAFF
>-|TRBV7-3|13|-|TRBJ2-2
TGTGCCAGCAGCTTAAGACCCACCGGGGAGCTGTTTTTT
CASSLRPTGELFF
>-|TRBV4-1|18|-|TRBJ2-5
TGCGCCAGCAGCCAAGACCTAGGAGTAGGAGTCCGGCGAGAGACCCAGTACTTC
CASSQDLGVGVRRETQYF
>few|TRBV12-5|15|TRBD2|TRBJ2-3
TGTGCTAGTGGTTTGGGCGGGGGAGGTGCCGATACGCAGTATTTT
CASGLGGGGADTQYF
>-|TRBV5-6|17|-|TRBJ2-3
TGTGCCAGCAGCTTGTCCTCGCAGGGAGGAAGCACAGATACGCAGTATTTT
CASSLSSQGGSTDTQYF
>-|TRBV12-5|15|TRBD1|TRBJ1-5
TGTGCTAGTGGTTCACAGGGGTGGGGCAATCAGCCCCAGCATTTT
CASGSQGWGNQPQHF
>-|TRBV4-1|16|TRBD2|TRBJ2-3
TGCGCCAGCAGCCAATTCACTAGCGGGGGGGCCGATACGCAGTATTTT
CASSQFTSGGADTQYF
>-|TRBV4-2|17|TRBD1|TRBJ1-2
TGTGCCAGCAGCCAAGATATCTGGGACAGGGCTAACTATGGCTACACCTTC
CASSQDIWDRANYGYTF
>-|TRBV5-1|16|-|TRBJ2-7
TGCGCCAGCAGCTTGGAGGGGACGGGGAGCTCCTACGAGCAGTACTTC
CASSLEGTGSSYEQYF
>-|TRBV28|14|-|TRBJ1-4
TGTGCCAGCAGTTTATTATCAGCCCGTGAAAAACTGTTTTTT
CASSLLSAREKLFF
>-|TRBV5-1|15|TRBD1|TRBJ2-7
TGCGCCAGCAGCCATAGACAGGGGGCTTCCTACGAGCAGTACTTC
CASSHRQGASYEQYF
>-|TRBV5-1|14|TRBD1|TRBJ1-6
TGCGCCAGCAGCCCGGACAGGGGACGTTCACCCCTCCACTTT
CASSPDRGRSPLHF
>-|TRBV5-4|15|-|TRBJ1-2
TGTGCCAGCAGGTCATCGGCACAGTCACTCTATGGCTACACCTTC
CASRSSAQSLYGYTF
>-|TRBV19|16|-|TRBJ1-4
TGTGCCAGTAAGCAAGTCAGCCTTGCAACTAATGAAAAACTGTTTTTT
CASKQVSLATNEKLFF
>-|TRBV2|14|TRBD1|TRBJ2-7
TGTGCCAGCTTTAGACAGGGCTTCTCCTACGAGCAGTACTTC
CASFRQGFSYEQYF
>-|TRBV7-2|14|-|TRBJ2-7
TGTGCCAGCAGCTTGGCAGGGTCCTTGGGCGAGCAGTACTTC
CASSLAGSLGEQYF
>-|TRBV6-1|15|TRBD1|TRBJ1-5
TGTGCCAGCAGTTGGACAGGGGGTGTGGATCAGCCCCAGCATTTT
CASSWTGGVDQPQHF